This T cell receptor beta chain was sequenced during a study of cytomegalovirus exposure and HLA in healthy donors listed by TCRdb under 2017. Background on the whole study: An earlier analysis of approximately 590 of the donors reported 276 Gb of sequence data and 117 million unique TCR beta sequences from about 179 million T cells. An early release covering approximately 600 HLA-typed donors comprised approximately 300 gigabases of sequencing data and around 80 million unique TCR sequences. The genetic ancestry cluster associated with self-reported Caucasian donors included 65% to 90% of the 300 to 450 genotyped donors. HLA typing included class I and class II loci at four-digit resolution. The study was designed to test whether signatures of past pathogen exposure could be identified by cataloging public T cell receptors. Donor age, sex, ethnicity and CMV serostatus were collected together with the repertoire data. Typing coverage varied by locus: roughly 629-630 donors for A, B, C, DRB1 and DQB1; roughly 520 for DQA1; around 570 for DPA1; roughly 450 for DPB1. Using immunosequencing, the study profiled T cell repertoires from 550 to 750 subjects and related those repertoires to cytomegalovirus serostatus. To study patterns of TCR occurrence, a later analysis re-analyzed previously published TCR beta repertoires from 500 to 850 donors and added high-resolution HLA genotyping. Along with the approximately 700-subject first cohort, a separate validation cohort of 120 different subjects was used. On average, 235,054 unique TCR beta nucleotide sequences were sequenced per donor among about 400 genotyped donors of the cohort, with roughly 18% of those sequences being non-productive. Rather than using new phenotypic data, the later analysis identified candidate immune exposures from TCR beta sequences and from how often those sequences occurred across donors. To predict cytomegalovirus infection status, the study brought together high-throughput TCR immunosequencing, statistical association of individual TCRs with disease status, and machine learning. A later genetic analysis used genome-wide SNP genotypes for about three fifths of the roughly 700 donors, treating that subset as a discovery cohort. All discovery cohort repertoires had been generated on a single sequencing platform. An earlier analysis of several hundred of the donors applied high-throughput TCR beta sequencing to assess whether each TCR beta V gene segment acted as functional or pseudogenic. Because of strong linkage in the cohort, roughly five DR-DQ haplotypes were treated as single units for association and clustering.

The paper as a whole reports these results and caveats: Because HLA typing was missing for some donors at each locus, association tests included only the typed subset. Across donors, most TCR sequences were observed very rarely, whereas some public TCRs were present in many individuals. A further reported finding was that TCR beta sequences accurately predicted the HLA-A and HLA-B alleles for most subjects in the first cohort. An earlier analysis of several hundred of the donors showed that most TCR beta V segments appeared in productive rearrangements either about 87% or about 30% of the time, which broadly matched IMGT annotations. A cluster of highly shared sequence variants was judged likely to represent a technical artifact of the sequencing pipeline. Presence/absence analyses assumed roughly uniform sequencing depth across donors, an assumption that may not hold. Correlated functional status among segregating V segments might be attributable to linkage disequilibrium, but an unknown experimental factor could not be ruled out. The authors suggested that the approach could potentially be generalized to other disease states and immunological phenotypes. Immune exposure information for the cohort was limited to CMV serostatus. A later analysis found that TCR association rates varied across HLA loci, with DRB1 alleles showing the most associated TCRs and HLA-C alleles the fewest. In a later genetic analysis, fewer N-insertions in productive TCRs were reported among donors in an Asian-associated ancestry cluster than the approximately 630-donor mean. In a later analysis, HLA-associated TCR beta chains showed more clonal expansion and lower generation probabilities than non-associated chains that were equally common. V-gene and J-gene trimming of TCR beta chains was associated with a missense DCLRE1C variant in a later genetic analysis, and the association was replicated in an independent cohort. A few of the identified cytomegalovirus-associated TCR beta chains were confirmed in vitro to be specific for cytomegalovirus antigens. In a later analysis, several top co-occurrence clusters were reported to appear linked to parvovirus B19, influenza, CMV and Epstein-Barr virus. Because counts were too low, seventeen rarely observed V segments, including chromosome 9 orphons, were excluded from the earlier analysis of around 640 of the donors. At a false discovery rate of 0.05, a later analysis linked some 17,000 TCR beta sequences to specific HLA alleles. The classifier was reported to diagnose cytomegalovirus status with high specificity and sensitivity in both the original and validation cohorts. Only TCR beta chains were sequenced in this cohort, and the absence of alpha or paired-chain data limited detectable features. Strong co-occurrence of HLA alleles, especially DR and DQ, made assigning TCR associations to individual alleles difficult. In the study, some 160 TCR beta chains were listed as associated with cytomegalovirus. According to a later analysis, most CMV-associated TCR beta chains appeared to be HLA-restricted, and the HLA associations seemed to be driven largely by CMV exposure.

The cohort was made up of around 720 healthy bone marrow donors. All cohort members were sampled while nominally healthy, although unrecorded immune exposures were likely present. The donor was CMV seronegative and was included in the group of a few hundred seronegative cohort members. A peripheral blood sample was collected from each donor, and TCR beta sequencing was performed on peripheral blood mononuclear cells. The Qiagen DNeasy Blood Extraction Kit was used to extract genomic DNA from the blood cell samples. This clone was observed a handful of times. Its antigen is not yet known. No much larger clone exists at a distance of one base, and base qualities are not known. The library was made by the immunoSEQ multiplex PCR assay. For the multiplex PCR, a mixture combining 60 forward primers for TCR Vbeta segments and 13 reverse primers for TCR Jbeta segments was used. The CDR3 region of rearranged TCR beta genes was amplified from genomic DNA by a multiplex PCR assay. The Illumina HiSeq System was used to sequence the amplified TCR beta libraries as 87-base-pair reads. As for the authors' bioinformatics: Across the 670 or so repertoires, a later analysis counted 75 million to 90 million unique TCR beta chains, some 11 million of which were shared by at least two donors. Raw reads were error-corrected and collapsed into unique sequences by a nearest-neighbor algorithm in which closely related sequences were merged to remove PCR and sequencing errors. CDR3 sequences were aligned to IMGT reference sequences to assign V, D and J gene segments. For a sequence to be retained, a match of at least six nucleotides to both a V gene segment and a J gene segment was required. Rearrangements were classified as productive when the CDR3 lacked stop codons and remained in frame with V and J, and all other rearrangements were classified as non-productive. Following IMGT convention, CDR3 was defined as the stretch from the second conserved V-encoded cysteine to the conserved J-encoded phenylalanine. The earlier analysis of more than 450 of the donors excluded sequences that lacked an unambiguous match to a single V gene segment. An earlier analysis of over 450 of the donors classified V segments as functional when productive rearrangements were above 56.7% and as segregating when the standard deviation between donors was above 5%. A statistical classification framework was built to diagnose cytomegalovirus status from the catalog of TCR beta chain sequences. A later analysis assigned V and J genes by comparing TCR nucleotide sequences with IMGT/GENE-DB human TR gene sequences. In a later analysis, CDR3 sequences and most-parsimonious VDJ recombination scenarios were assigned using the TCRdist pipeline. In a later analysis, every TCR beta chain was defined by the combination of its CDR3 amino acid sequence and its V-gene family, and reads without a unique V-gene family were dropped. A later analysis removed 500 to 600 highly shared, low-generation-probability nucleotide sequences to deal with suspected cross-contamination and a sequencing artifact. For each public chain, a later analysis derived a clonal expansion index from normalized ranks of inferred template counts within each repertoire. A later analysis computed generation probabilities with a VDJ recombination model fitted to out-of-frame rearrangements, and checked the results against IGoR. A later analysis scored TCR-TCR, TCR-HLA and TCR-CMV co-occurrence with hypergeometric tests, applying a repertoire-size bias correction to TCR pairs. False discovery rates were estimated in a later analysis by permuting HLA or CMV assignments 20 times. In a later analysis, co-occurring TCRs were grouped with DBSCAN, and TCRdist sequence similarity was added when clustering was performed within HLA-allele-positive subsets. Repertoires with fewer than 30,000 or more than 120,000 public chains were left out of co-occurrence clustering, as were about five repertoires with anomalous nucleotide sharing. TCRdb carries this immuneACCESS record with in-frame sequences only. Its versions omit some clonotypes, under half of them owing to an unresolved V gene in the studies checked, with the rest unexplained. The D gene and trimming were derived from the DNA, and the V and J assignments and clone size from that table. The sample yields 110,000 or so clones; around 15% were counted once. Around 0.9% of the sample is held by the ten biggest clonotypes.

The clonotype was recovered from a female donor in good health and CMV-seronegative. The specimen sequenced was PBMCs.

The CDR3 reads as follows: CASSPLTGSYNEQFF. The DNA is as follows: TGTGCCAGCAGCCCCCTGACAGGGTCCTACAATGAGCAGTTCTTC. The rearranged segments are TRBV7-6 and TRBJ2-1; 7 middle bases align to TRBD1. Taken from cysteine to phenylalanine, the CDR3 has 15 residues. The read is trimmed to its CDR3 DNA, 45 bases read in frame from base 1. CDR1 and CDR2 (SGHVS, FNYEAQ) derive from the germline V gene. The germline V and J ends show losses of 5 bases and 1 base respectively, and no gene match explains 5 bases of the junction.